This entry features one TCR beta chain sequence. Method: immunoSEQ multiplex PCR; TCRdb's copy keeps in-frame clones and lacks some. The sample shows about 120,000 clones, about 92% of them seen only once. Germline CDR1 is LNHDA and CDR2 is SQIVND (reference sequence). CDR3 length equals 15 residues. V lost 5 bases and J lost 4, with 15 bases in between. The record originates from a study of T cell responses to AZD1222 COVID-19 vaccine. The material was peripheral blood, obtained on day 0 of AZD1222 vaccination. The genes are TRBV19 and TRBJ2-1; D is ambiguous. This TCR came from an adult in good health. The CDR3, as DNA: TGTGCCAGTAGTTCACGGGTCGAAACTTACAATGAGCAGTTCTTC. This codes for CASSSRVETYNEQFF.